What follows describes a single T cell receptor beta chain. TCRdb's table, derived via immunoSEQ multiplex PCR, lists solely in-frame clones and lacks some. The data show 400,000 or so clones, about 87% seen once. This specimen comes from a study of blood T cell repertoires in COVID-19. The sample was peripheral blood. This receptor was taken from a man aged 18-30 years with COVID-19, enrolled during active disease.

CDR3 sequence: CASSFRGASTEAFF. In DNA, the CDR3 is TGTGCCAGCAGCTTTCGGGGGGCCAGCACTGAAGCTTTCTTT. The chain couples TRBV7-9 to TRBJ1-1; TRBD1 might be the D (6 bases). The CDR3 has 14 amino acids. V was shortened by 3 bases and J by 4 bases, with 12 bases between the two germline ends. Germline V gene data show CDR1 as SEHNR and CDR2 as FQNEAQ (reference sequence).